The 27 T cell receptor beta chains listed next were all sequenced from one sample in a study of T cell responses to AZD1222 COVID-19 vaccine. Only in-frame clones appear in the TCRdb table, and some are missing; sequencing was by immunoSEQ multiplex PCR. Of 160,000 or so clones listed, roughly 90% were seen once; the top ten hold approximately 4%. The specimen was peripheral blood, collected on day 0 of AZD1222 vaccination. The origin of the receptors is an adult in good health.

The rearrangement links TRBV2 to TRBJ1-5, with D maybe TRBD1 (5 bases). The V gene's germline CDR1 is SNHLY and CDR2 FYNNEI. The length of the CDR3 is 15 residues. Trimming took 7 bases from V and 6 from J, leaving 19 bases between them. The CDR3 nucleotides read TGTGCCAGCACCCCCAATGCCCAGGGAGGTCAGCCCCAGCATTTT. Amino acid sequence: CASTPNAQGGQPQHF.

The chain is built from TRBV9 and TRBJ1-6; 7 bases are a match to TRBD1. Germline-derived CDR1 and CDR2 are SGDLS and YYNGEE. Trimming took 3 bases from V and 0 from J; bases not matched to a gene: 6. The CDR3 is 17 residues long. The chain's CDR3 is CASSERQGPSYNSPLHF. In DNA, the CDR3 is TGTGCCAGCAGCGAACGACAGGGCCCCTCCTATAATTCACCCCTCCACTTT.

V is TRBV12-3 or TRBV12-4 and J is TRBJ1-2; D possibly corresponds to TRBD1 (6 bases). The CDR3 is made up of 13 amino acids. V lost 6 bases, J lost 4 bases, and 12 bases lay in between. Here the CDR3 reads CASSGDRLYGYTF. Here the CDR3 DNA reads TGTGCCAGCAGCGGCGACAGGCTCTATGGCTACACCTTC.

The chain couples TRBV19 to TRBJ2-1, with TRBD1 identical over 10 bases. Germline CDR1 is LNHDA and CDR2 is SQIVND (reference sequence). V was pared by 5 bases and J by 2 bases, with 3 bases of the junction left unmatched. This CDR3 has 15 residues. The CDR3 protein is CASSSTGGAYNEQFF. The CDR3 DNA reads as TGTGCCAGTAGTTCGACAGGGGGCGCCTACAATGAGCAGTTCTTC.

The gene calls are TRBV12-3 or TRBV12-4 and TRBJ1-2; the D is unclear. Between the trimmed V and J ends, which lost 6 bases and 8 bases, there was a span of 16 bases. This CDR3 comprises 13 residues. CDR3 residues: CASSLGSLGGYTF. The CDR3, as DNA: TGTGCCAGCAGCCTGGGGTCCTTGGGGGGCTACACCTTC.

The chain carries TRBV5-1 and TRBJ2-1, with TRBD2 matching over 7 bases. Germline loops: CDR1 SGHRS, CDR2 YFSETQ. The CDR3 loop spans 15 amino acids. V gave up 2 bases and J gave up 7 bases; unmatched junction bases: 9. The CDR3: CASSLDSGIGNEQFF. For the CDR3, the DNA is TGCGCCAGCAGCTTAGACAGCGGGATAGGAAATGAGCAGTTCTTC.

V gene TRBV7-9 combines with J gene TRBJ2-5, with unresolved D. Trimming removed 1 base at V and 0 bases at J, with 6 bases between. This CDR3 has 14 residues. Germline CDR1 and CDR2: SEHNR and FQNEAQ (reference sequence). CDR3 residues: CASSLVQYQETQYF. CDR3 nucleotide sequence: TGTGCCAGCAGCTTAGTTCAGTACCAAGAGACCCAGTACTTC.

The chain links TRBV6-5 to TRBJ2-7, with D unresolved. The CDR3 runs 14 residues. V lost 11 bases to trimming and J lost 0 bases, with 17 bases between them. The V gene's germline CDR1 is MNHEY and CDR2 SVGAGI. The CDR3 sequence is CALRPSHSSYEQYF. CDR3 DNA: TGTGCCCTCAGGCCCTCTCACAGCTCCTACGAGCAGTACTTC.

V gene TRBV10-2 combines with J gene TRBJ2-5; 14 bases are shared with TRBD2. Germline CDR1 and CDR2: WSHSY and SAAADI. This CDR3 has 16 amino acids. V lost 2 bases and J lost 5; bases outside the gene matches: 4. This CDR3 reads CASSEGLAGGQETQYF. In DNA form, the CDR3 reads TGCGCCAGCAGTGAGGGACTAGCGGGAGGTCAGGAGACCCAGTACTTC.

The CDR3 DNA sequence: TGCAGTGCAAGTCAGGGGGCGCGCGAGCAGTACTTC. This encodes CSASQGAREQYF. This chain connects TRBV20-1 to TRBJ2-7, with TRBD1 matching over 8 bases. The CDR3 spans 12 residues. From germline, CDR1 is DFQATT and CDR2 SNEGSKA (reference sequence). The ends lost 6 bases at V and 6 bases at J; junction bases unmatched: 7.

Here the CDR3 DNA reads TGTGCCAGCAGCCAAGATCCCGGCACAGATACGCAGTATTTT. This translates into CASSQDPGTDTQYF. J is TRBJ2-3 and V is TRBV3-1 (or the pseudogene TRBV3-2); D is unclear. CDR1 is LGHDT, CDR2 YNNKEL, per germline (reference sequence). This CDR3 has 14 residues. Trimming cost V 0 bases and J 1 base, with 5 bases left between them.

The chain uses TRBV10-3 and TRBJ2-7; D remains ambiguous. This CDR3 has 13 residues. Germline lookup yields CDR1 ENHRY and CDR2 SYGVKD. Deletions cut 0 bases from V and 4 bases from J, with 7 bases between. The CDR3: CAISESLGYEQYF. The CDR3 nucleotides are TGTGCCATCAGTGAGTCTCTGGGGTACGAGCAGTACTTC.

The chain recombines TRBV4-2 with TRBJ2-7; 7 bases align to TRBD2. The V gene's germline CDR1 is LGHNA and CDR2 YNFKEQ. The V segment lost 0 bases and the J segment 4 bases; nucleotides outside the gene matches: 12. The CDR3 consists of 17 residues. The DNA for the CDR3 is TGTGCCAGCAGCCAAGACCGCTGGGCTAGCGGAGCTTACGAGCAGTACTTC. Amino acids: CASSQDRWASGAYEQYF.

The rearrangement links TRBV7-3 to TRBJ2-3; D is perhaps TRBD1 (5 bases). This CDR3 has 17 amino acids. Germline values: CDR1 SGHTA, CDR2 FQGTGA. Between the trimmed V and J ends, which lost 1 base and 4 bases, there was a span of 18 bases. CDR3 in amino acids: CASSLKVWGRLSDTQYF. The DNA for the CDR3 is TGTGCCAGCAGCTTAAAGGTGTGGGGCAGATTGTCAGATACGCAGTATTTT.

The CDR3 is CASRKGETQYF. The CDR3 DNA reads TGTGCCAGCAGAAAGGGGGAGACCCAGTACTTC. J is TRBJ2-5 and V is TRBV27; D is possibly TRBD1 (5 bases). Trimming removed 6 bases from V and 5 bases from J, with 7 bases in between. Germline-derived CDR1 and CDR2 are MNHEY and SMNVEV (reference sequence). The CDR3 spans 11 residues.

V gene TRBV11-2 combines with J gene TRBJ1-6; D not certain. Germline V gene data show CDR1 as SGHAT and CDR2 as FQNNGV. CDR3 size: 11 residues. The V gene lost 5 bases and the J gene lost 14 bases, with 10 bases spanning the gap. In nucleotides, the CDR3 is TGTGCCAGCAGCCTCGGGGTATCCCTCCACTTT. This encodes CASSLGVSLHF.

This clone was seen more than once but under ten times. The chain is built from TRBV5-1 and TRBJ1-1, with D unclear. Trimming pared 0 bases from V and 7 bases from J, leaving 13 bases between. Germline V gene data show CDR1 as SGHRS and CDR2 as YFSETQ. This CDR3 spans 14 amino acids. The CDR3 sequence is CASSLVGVFGEAFF. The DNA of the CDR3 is TGCGCCAGCAGCTTGGTTGGGGTTTTTGGTGAAGCTTTCTTT.

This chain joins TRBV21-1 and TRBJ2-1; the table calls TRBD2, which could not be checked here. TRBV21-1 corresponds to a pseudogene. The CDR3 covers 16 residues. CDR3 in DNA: TGTGCCAGCAGCAAAGAGCCGGGACTGGGGAGCAATGAGCAGTTCTTC. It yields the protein CASSKEPGLGSNEQFF.

CDR3: CASSLQIGQATNEKLFF. CDR3 bases: TGTGCCAGCAGTTTACAGATAGGACAGGCAACTAATGAAAAACTGTTTTTT. The rearrangement links TRBV28 to TRBJ1-4; 7 bases map to TRBD1. The CDR3 runs 17 residues. Trimming removed 2 bases from V and 0 bases from J; junction bases left unmatched: 6. Germline V lookup: CDR1 MDHEN, CDR2 SYDVKM.

CDR3 DNA sequence: TGTGCCAGCAGTTACTCAAGTAAGAACACCGGGGAGCTGTTTTTT. Its protein is CASSYSSKNTGELFF. The J gene is TRBJ2-2, the V gene TRBV6-6, with no clear D. Germline V gene sequence: CDR1 MNHNY, CDR2 SVGAGI (reference sequence). The CDR3 runs to 15 residues. V was trimmed by 0 bases and J by 1 base, leaving 6 bases between them.

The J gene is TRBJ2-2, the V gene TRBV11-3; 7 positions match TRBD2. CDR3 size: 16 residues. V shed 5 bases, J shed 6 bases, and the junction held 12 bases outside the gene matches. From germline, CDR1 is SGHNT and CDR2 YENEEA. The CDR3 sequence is CASSQSGTTLPGELFF. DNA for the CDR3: TGTGCCAGCAGCCAATCCGGGACTACCCTTCCCGGGGAGCTGTTTTTT. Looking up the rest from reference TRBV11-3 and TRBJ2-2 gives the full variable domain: EAGVVQSPRYKIIEKKQPVAFWCNPISGHNTLYWYLQNLGQGPELLIRYENEEAVDDSQLPKDRFSAERLKGVDSTLKIQPAELGDSAVYLCASSQSGTTLPGELFFGEGSRLTVL.

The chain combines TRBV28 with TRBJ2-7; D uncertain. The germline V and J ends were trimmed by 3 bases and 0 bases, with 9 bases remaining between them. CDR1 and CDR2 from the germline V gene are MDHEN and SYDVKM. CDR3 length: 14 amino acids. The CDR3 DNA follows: TGTGCCAGCAGTTTGCAGTCTAGCTCCTACGAGCAGTACTTC. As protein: CASSLQSSSYEQYF.

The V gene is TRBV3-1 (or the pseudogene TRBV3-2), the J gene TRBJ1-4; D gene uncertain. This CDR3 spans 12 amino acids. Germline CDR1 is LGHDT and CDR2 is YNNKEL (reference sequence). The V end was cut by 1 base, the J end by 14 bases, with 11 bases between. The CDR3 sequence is CASSQGGPQLFF. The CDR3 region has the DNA TGTGCCAGCAGCCAAGGCGGCCCGCAGCTGTTTTTT.

CDR3 DNA: TGTGCCAGCAGTTTTAGGGGGAACACTGAAGCTTTCTTT. Protein: CASSFRGNTEAFF. J is TRBJ1-1 and V is TRBV12-3 or TRBV12-4, with D maybe TRBD1 (5 bases). The V end lost 3 bases, the J end lost 1 base, and 6 bases lay between the germline ends. The CDR3 consists of 13 residues.

This CDR3 reads CAWIQGPGETF. CDR3 sequence (DNA): TGTGCCTGGATTCAGGGCCCCGGGGAGACCTTC. V usage is TRBV30 and J usage is TRBJ1-2; TRBD1 might be the D (5 bases). Trimming shortened V by 4 bases and J by 14 bases, and 17 bases separated the two germline ends. The germline V gene encodes CDR1 GTSNPN and CDR2 SVGIG (reference sequence). This CDR3 contains 11 residues.

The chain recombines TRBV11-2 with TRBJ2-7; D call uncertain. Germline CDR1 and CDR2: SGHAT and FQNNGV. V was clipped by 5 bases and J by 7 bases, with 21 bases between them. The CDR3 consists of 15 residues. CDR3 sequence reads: CASSLTGWEKGEQYF. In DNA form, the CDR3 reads TGTGCCAGCAGCCTAACTGGGTGGGAAAAGGGAGAGCAGTACTTC.

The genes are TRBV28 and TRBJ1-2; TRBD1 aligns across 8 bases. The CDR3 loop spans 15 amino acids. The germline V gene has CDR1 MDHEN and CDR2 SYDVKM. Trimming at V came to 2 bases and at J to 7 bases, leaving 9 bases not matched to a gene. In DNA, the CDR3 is TGTGCCAGCAGTTTACAGGGGGCGCTTGGTGGTGGCTACACCTTC. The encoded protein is CASSLQGALGGGYTF.